The T cell receptor (beta chain) under discussion was sequenced for a study of radiation and T cells in renal cell carcinoma. Findings and limits, study-wide: Baseline intratumoral clonotype presence is unknown without pretreatment biopsies.

The V gene end was trimmed by 3 bases and the J gene end by 3 bases; junction bases not matched to a gene: 0. Germline assignment: CDR1 SGDLS and CDR2 YYNGEE. This CDR3 comprises 13 residues. The repertoire was sequenced with immunoSEQ multiplex PCR; TCRdb's copy has only in-frame clones and lacks some. The sample lists about 95,000 clones, 65% to 90% occurring once. To note about this clone: Its antigen is currently unknown.

Time point defined: baseline pretreatment blood. The treatment here: 15 Gy SBRT to primary tumor, nephrectomy 4 weeks later. After SBRT, blood was collected at 2 and 4 weeks, plus baseline. The starting material was blood, obtained from a patient whose treatment included radiotherapy and nephrectomy. The sequence was collected from a man aged 50 to 59 with renal cell carcinoma. The genes are TRBV9 and TRBJ1-1, with TRBD1 identical over 9 bases. In DNA, the CDR3 is TGTGCCAGCAGCGGACAGGGGGACACTGAAGCTTTCTTT. Amino acid sequence: CASSGQGDTEAFF.